This is a list of T cell receptor beta chains from one sample in a study of siplizumab effects on memory and regulatory T cells. Method: immunoSEQ multiplex PCR; TCRdb's copy keeps in-frame clones and lacks some. The data contain around 100,000 clones, more than 90% of them singletons. The sample taken for sequencing was CD4+ T cells sorted from blood. Receptors originate from a human donor in good health. The CDR3 runs from the conserved cysteine through the conserved F or W. A D gene is named only where the DNA matches it firmly. Clone size is shown for a subset of rows, as once, few, many or a class of expanded clone.

TRBV7-6	-	-	TRBJ1-1	TGTGCCAGCAGCCCAAGTACCGGACCTGAAGCTTTCTTT	CASSPSTGPEAFF
TRBV6-6	once	-	TRBJ1-2	TGTGCCAGCAGCAAAACCGGGACGGATTATGGCTACACCTTC	CASSKTGTDYGYTF
TRBV7-9	-	-	TRBJ2-3	TGTGCCAGCAGGGAGACCATAGCGGGCACAGATACGCAGTATTTT	CASRETIAGTDTQYF
TRBV27	-	TRBD1	TRBJ1-1	TGTGCCAGCGGGCCCAGGGGGAGAGGGGCTTTCTTT	CASGPRGRGAFF
TRBV9	-	-	TRBJ1-1	TGTGCCAGCAGCGTAGACCCCCAGGGAAGCACTGAAGCTTTCTTT	CASSVDPQGSTEAFF
TRBV4-3	-	TRBD2	TRBJ2-1	TGCGCCAGCAGCCAAAGCGGGGGGCTTTACAATGAGCAGTTCTTC	CASSQSGGLYNEQFF
TRBV6-1	once	TRBD1	TRBJ1-1	TGTGCCAGCAGTGAAACAGGGGGGGACACTGAAGCTTTCTTT	CASSETGGDTEAFF
TRBV15	-	-	TRBJ1-1	TGTGCCACCAGCAGAAAACAGGGTTTTAGGACTGAAGCTTTCTTT	CATSRKQGFRTEAFF
TRBV18	-	-	TRBJ2-3	TGTGCCAGCTCACCGGTCGGAAGCACAGATACGCAGTATTTT	CASSPVGSTDTQYF
TRBV9	few	-	TRBJ2-3	TGTGCCAGCAACCCCTCGTCCAGCACAGATACGCAGTATTTT	CASNPSSSTDTQYF
TRBV11-1	-	-	TRBJ2-3	TGTGCCAGCAGCGCCCGCCTACAGGGACCCTCCGGAGATACGCAGTATTTT	CASSARLQGPSGDTQYF
TRBV4-2	-	-	TRBJ1-5	TGTGCCAGCAGCCAACCCGGGTTCAACAATCAGCCCCAGCATTTT	CASSQPGFNNQPQHF
TRBV9	-	-	TRBJ2-2	TGTGCCAGCAGCGTAGACACACAGGGCTCCGGGGAGCTGTTTTTT	CASSVDTQGSGELFF
TRBV7-2	-	TRBD2	TRBJ2-5	TGTGCCAGCAGCTTATATACACTTGGCGGGGGGCCTCAAGAGACCCAGTACTTC	CASSLYTLGGGPQETQYF
TRBV6-5	few	-	TRBJ1-6	TGTGCCAGCAGTTTCGTGGGCCCTTATAATTCACCCCTCCACTTT	CASSFVGPYNSPLHF
TRBV15	-	TRBD1	TRBJ1-5	TGTGCCACCAGCAGAGCGGGACAGGATCATAGCAATCAGCCCCAGCATTTT	CATSRAGQDHSNQPQHF
TRBV5-1	-	TRBD1	TRBJ1-1	TGCGCCAGCAGCTTGGGACAGGGGGCTGAAGCTTTCTTT	CASSLGQGAEAFF
TRBV2	-	-	TRBJ2-7	TGTGCCAGCAGTGAGTACGGGCAGTACTTC	CASSEYGQYF
TRBV28	few	-	TRBJ2-5	TGTGCCAGCAGTTTATTGTTAGCAGAGGCGACCCAGTACTTC	CASSLLLAEATQYF
TRBV14	-	-	TRBJ2-2	TGTGCCAGCAGCCATCGTCCAGGAGATTCTTGGGAGCTGTTTTTT	CASSHRPGDSWELFF
TRBV30	-	-	TRBJ2-7	TGTGCCTGGAATGGGAATTCGGACGAGCAGTACTTC	CAWNGNSDEQYF
TRBV15	-	TRBD1	TRBJ2-5	TGTGCCACCAGCGTCTCAGGGGGCGTGGGGACCCAGTACTTC	CATSVSGGVGTQYF
TRBV2	-	TRBD2	TRBJ2-2	TGTGCCAGCAGTAGGACTAGCGGGGGTTCAAACACCGGGGAGCTGTTTTTT	CASSRTSGGSNTGELFF